The 2 T cell receptor beta chains below come from one sample, sequenced in a study of cytomegalovirus exposure and HLA in healthy donors. Primers included in the PCR were 60 Vbeta and 13 Jbeta primers. TCRdb's copy holds only in-frame clones and misses some; the assay was immunoSEQ multiplex PCR. The sample includes 150,000 to 200,000 clones, around three quarters seen only once; the top ten take under 2%. Sequences were obtained from PBMCs. The receptors were sampled from a young man in good health and CMV-seronegative.

The chain joins TRBV6-1 to TRBJ2-1; D is unresolved. V was trimmed by 5 bases and J by 0 bases, leaving 5 bases between them. The CDR3 consists of 13 residues. Germline lookup yields CDR1 MNHNS and CDR2 SASEGT. The CDR3 reads CASSLSSYNEQFF. CDR3 nucleotide sequence: TGTGCCAGCAGTCTAAGCTCCTACAATGAGCAGTTCTTC.

The chain combines TRBV2 with TRBJ2-5; 12 nucleotides align to TRBD1. The J segment lost 9 bases and the V segment lost 6 bases, leaving 11 bases of the junction unmatched. Per the germline V gene, CDR1 is SNHLY and CDR2 is FYNNEI. The CDR3 contains 15 residues. This CDR3 is CASRAGTGGRAAQYF. CDR3 coding DNA: TGTGCCAGCAGGGCCGGGACAGGGGGCCGTGCGGCCCAGTACTTC.